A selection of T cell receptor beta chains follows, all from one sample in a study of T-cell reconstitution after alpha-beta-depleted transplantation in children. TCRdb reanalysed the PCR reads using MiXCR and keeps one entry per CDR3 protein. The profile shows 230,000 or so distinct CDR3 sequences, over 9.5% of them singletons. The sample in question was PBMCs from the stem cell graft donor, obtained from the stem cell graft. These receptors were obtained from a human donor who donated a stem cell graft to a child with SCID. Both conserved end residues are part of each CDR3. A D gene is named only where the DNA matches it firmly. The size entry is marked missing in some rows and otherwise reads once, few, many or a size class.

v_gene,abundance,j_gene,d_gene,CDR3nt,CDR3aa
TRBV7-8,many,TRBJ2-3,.,TGTGCCAGCAGCTTAGAAACGGTGTCAGGCCGCACAGATACGCAGTATTTT,CASSLETVSGRTDTQYF
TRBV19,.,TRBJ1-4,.,TGTGCCAGTAGTGCCGGTCGCAGTGGGGAAAAACTGTTTTTT,CASSAGRSGEKLFF
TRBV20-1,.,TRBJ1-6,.,TGCAGTGCTAGAGATCCAGGGACCTATAATTCACCCCTCTACTTT,CSARDPGTYNSPLYF
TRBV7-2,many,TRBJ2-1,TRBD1,TGTGCCAGCAGCGACCACAGGGGAGACAATGAGCAGTTCTTC,CASSDHRGDNEQFF
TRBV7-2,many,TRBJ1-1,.,TGTGCCAGCAGCTTAACTGTGAACATTGAAGCTTTCTTT,CASSLTVNIEAFF
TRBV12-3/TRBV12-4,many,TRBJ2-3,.,TGTGCCAGCAGTTTATATGTACAGACAGATACGCAGTATTTT,CASSLYVQTDTQYF
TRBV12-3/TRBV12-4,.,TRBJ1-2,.,TGTGCCAGCAGCCCTAGATCGGTTTTCGACCCTAACTATGGCTACACCTTC,CASSPRSVFDPNYGYTF
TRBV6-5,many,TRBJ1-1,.,TGTGCCAGCAGTTCGGCCGAGGGGGGGAACACTGAAGCTTTCTTT,CASSSAEGGNTEAFF
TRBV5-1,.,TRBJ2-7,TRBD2,TGCGCCAGCAGCTTGAGCGGGGCATACTTCTACGAGCAGTACTTC,CASSLSGAYFYEQYF
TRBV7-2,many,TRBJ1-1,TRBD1,TGTGCCAGCAGCTACGACAGGGCCTTTGAAGCTTTCTTT,CASSYDRAFEAFF
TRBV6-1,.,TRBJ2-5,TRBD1,TGTGCCAGCAGTGCCACGACAGGGGTGCAAGAGACCCAGTACTTC,CASSATTGVQETQYF
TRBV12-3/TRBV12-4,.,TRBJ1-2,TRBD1,TGTGCCAGCAGTTCGCGCGGACAGGGGCGAGGCTACACCTTC,CASSSRGQGRGYTF
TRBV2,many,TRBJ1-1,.,TGTGCCAGCAGCCTAAATGGACAGTTATTGAACACTGAAGCTTTCTTT,CASSLNGQLLNTEAFF
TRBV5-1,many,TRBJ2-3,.,TGCGCCAGCAGCTTGATGGGGGGAGGCACAGATACGCAGTATTTT,CASSLMGGGTDTQYF